The 8 T cell receptor beta chains reported below all come from one sample, sequenced in a study of tissue T cells after allogeneic stem cell transplantation. The time point denotes: mouse harvest day 7 after allogeneic transplant. Tail vein injection delivered 10^7 T-cell-depleted bone marrow cells and 10^6 splenic CD5+ T cells. Repertoires were generated with immunoSEQ multiplex PCR, while TCRdb's copy carries only in-frame clones and drops some. The sample records fewer than 5,500 clones, 45% to 55% being singletons. Sequenced material: lymph node tissue. These receptors were collected from a female BALB/c mouse given C57BL/6 T cells with graft-versus-host disease after an allogeneic hematopoietic cell transplant.

Concerning this clone: The gene symbols are mouse symbols. Sequencing ends 1 residue short of the CDR3 end; the germline J gene provides the rest. The chain recombines TRBV4 with TRBJ2-4; a possible D gene is TRBD2 (6 bases). The length of the CDR3 is 12 residues. Germline CDR1 LGHDT, CDR2 YNNKQL (reference sequence). Trimming took off 4 bases at V and 6 bases at J, with 8 bases between the two ends. The CDR3 loop reads CASSSGGNTLYF. The sequenced part of the CDR3 DNA is TGTGCCAGCAGCTCCGGGGGGAACACCTTGTAC.

The count of this clone is one. Gene names denote mouse genes. The missing CDR3 end, 1 residue past where the read stops, is filled in from the germline J gene. The rearrangement links TRBV23 to TRBJ2-2; TRBD1 is taken as the D call from the table, unchecked against the DNA. The CDR3 consists of 14 residues. Germline V gene data show CDR1 as KGHTA and CDR2 as FQNQQP. The CDR3 sequence is CSSSPREDTGQLYF. Incomplete CDR3 DNA: TGCTCCAGCAGTCCCAGGGAGGACACCGGGCAGCTCTAC.

Remarks on this clone: All gene names here are mouse names. The CDR3 goes on 1 residue after the read ends, and that part is filled in from the germline J gene. The rearrangement uses TRBV3 and TRBJ2-5; 9 bases are shared with TRBD2. Germline CDR1 reads SNHLY; CDR2 reads FYNGKV (reference sequence). The CDR3 is made up of 13 amino acids. Losses at the gene ends were 6 bases for V and 5 bases for J; bases not matched to a gene: 3. The CDR3 is CASRRLGVDTQYF. The sequenced part of the CDR3 DNA is TGTGCCAGCAGACGACTGGGGGTAGACACCCAGTAC.

Note on this clone: Germline and genes here are mouse. The read gets to within 1 residue of the CDR3 end, and the germline J gene fills in the rest. V and J are TRBV26 and TRBJ2-2, with 8 nucleotides matching TRBD2. The CDR3 has 14 residues. J lost 0 bases, V lost 6 bases, and 0 bases had no gene match. CDR1 is KGHPV, CDR2 FQNQEV, per germline (reference sequence). The part of the CDR3 DNA that was read is TGTGCCAGCAGACTGGGGGCAAACACCGGGCAGCTCTAC. It translates to CASRLGANTGQLY. The CDR3 reads in full as CASRLGANTGQLYF.

Details on this clone: Genes and germline are mouse. With the read ending 1 residue before the CDR3 end, the germline J gene is used to fill in that end. J is TRBJ1-2 and V is TRBV13-1; D is possibly TRBD1 (6 bases). Germline values: CDR1 NSHNY, CDR2 SYGAGN. V gave up 1 base and J gave up 3 bases, with 7 bases separating them. CDR3 length equals 13 residues. The CDR3 here is CASSDPGDSDYTF. CDR3 DNA (partial): TGTGCCAGCAGTGATCCAGGGGACTCCGACTACACC.

As for this clone: Mouse gene names and germline throughout. The CDR3 region is CASSFSANSDYTF. The CDR3 DNA, read in part, is TGTGCCAGCAGTTTCTCAGCAAACTCCGACTACACC. The V call is TRBV26, the J call TRBJ1-2; no clear D. The CDR3 end is not reached by the read, which stops 1 residue before it; the germline J gene fills it in. This CDR3 is 13 amino acids long. V lost 5 bases to trimming and J lost 0 bases, with 7 bases between them. The germline V gene has CDR1 KGHPV and CDR2 FQNQEV (reference sequence).

This clone is judged large. Gene names follow the mouse nomenclature. The observed sequence ends 1 residue before the CDR3 terminus, with the missing tail filled in from the germline J gene. V gene TRBV12-1 combines with J gene TRBJ2-7, with D possibly TRBD2 on 6 matching bases. This CDR3 spans 15 amino acids. Per germline, CDR1 SGHSN and CDR2 HYEKVE. V was pared by 2 bases and J by 0 bases, with 13 bases between. The CDR3: CASSPRGESSYEQYF. The sequenced CDR3 bases are TGTGCCAGCTCTCCCCGGGGGGAGAGCTCCTATGAACAGTAC. The full variable domain, with the rest looked up from reference TRBV12-1 and TRBJ2-7, is DSGVVQSPRHIIKEKGGRSVLTCIPISGHSNVVWYQQTLGKELKFLIQHYEKVERDKGFLPSRFSVQQFDDYHSEMNMSALELEDSAMYFCASSPRGESSYEQYFGPGTRLTVL.

This clone showed up just once. Gene names and germline refer to mouse. The CDR3 extends 1 residue past the end of the read, so its final part is completed from the germline J gene. The chain couples TRBV23 to TRBJ2-5. This CDR3 has 16 amino acids. Germline V CDR1 and CDR2: KGHTA, FQNQQP. The CDR3 spells CSSSQSWGPNQDTQYF. The sequenced CDR3 bases are TGCTCCAGCAGTCAATCGTGGGGGCCTAACCAAGACACCCAGTAC.